The clone carrying this T cell receptor beta chain was detected a few times. What it binds is not known. The protocol was immunoSEQ multiplex PCR, while the TCRdb copy is restricted to in-frame clones and leaves out a portion. Here the sample spans approximately 100,000 clones, approximately 89% being singletons. These data come from a study of T cell responses to AZD1222 COVID-19 vaccine. General observations from the study: Seropositive at baseline were only a handful of AZD1222 recipients. Researchers took repertoire samples only after the peak T cell response had come. With dominance at 160-218 and 743-854, vaccine-associated CD4 TCRs spanned spike.

Sequencing used peripheral blood, obtained 28 days after the second dose of the MenACWY control vaccine. This receptor was taken from an adult who received the MenACWY meningococcal vaccine as a control.

The DNA for the CDR3 is TGTGCCAGCAGCTTAAACAGGGGAGATTCACCCCTCCACTTT. Protein: CASSLNRGDSPLHF. The J gene is TRBJ1-6, the V gene TRBV7-8; TRBD1 agrees at 7 bases. The CDR3 covers 14 residues. V shed 2 bases, J shed 8 bases, and the junction held 3 bases outside the gene matches. Germline V gives CDR1 SGHVS, CDR2 FQNEAQ. Variable domain in full (rest from reference TRBV7-8 and TRBJ1-6): GAGVSQSPRYKVAKRGQDVALRCDPISGHVSLFWYQQALGQGPEFLTYFQNEAQLDKSGLPSDRFFAERPEGSVSTLKIQRTQQEDSAVYLCASSLNRGDSPLHFGNGTRLTVT.